This TCR beta chain was identified during a study of lymphopenia after photon versus proton radiotherapy. Points from the study as a whole: Better survival with proton therapy was suggested as possible, not demonstrated. Proton therapy kept repertoires fairly stable, unlike photons, which gained effector/memory cells.

Here immunoSEQ multiplex PCR was the method, and the copy in TCRdb shows in-frame clones only, minus some. The repertoire holds tens of thousands of clones, around 88% seen once, with about 2.3% in the top ten. Note on this clone: Its antigen is not identified.

The material was peripheral blood, obtained from a patient treated with photon-based radiotherapy. This clonotype was obtained from a man aged 35 to 55 with gastric cancer.

The CDR3 here is CAWTIGKDSSGANVLTF. The DNA for the CDR3 is TGTGCCTGGACCATCGGCAAAGACAGTTCTGGGGCCAACGTCCTGACTTTC. V is TRBV30 and J is TRBJ2-6; maybe TRBD1 (5 bases). V was pared by 4 bases and J by 1 base, with 17 bases between. The CDR3 length is 17 residues. Germline V CDR1 and CDR2: GTSNPN, SVGIG (reference sequence).